The source of this T cell receptor (beta chain) is a study of cytomegalovirus exposure and HLA in healthy donors (dated by TCRdb to about 2017). Background on the whole study: An earlier analysis of some 600 of the donors reported approximately 280 Gb of sequence data and 100 million to 120 million unique TCR beta sequences obtained from around 170 million T cells. An early release that covered some 640 HLA-typed donors contained around 300 gigabases of sequencing data and approximately 85 million unique TCR sequences. Of the roughly 400 genotyped donors, about 84% fell in the genetic ancestry cluster associated with self-reported Caucasian donors. The study aimed to test whether cataloging public T cell receptors could reveal signatures of past pathogen exposure. The study used immunosequencing to profile the T cell repertoires of hundreds of subjects and linked those repertoires to cytomegalovirus serostatus. In addition to the first cohort of 650 to 750 subjects, a separate validation cohort of around 110 different subjects was used. High-throughput TCR immunosequencing, statistical association of individual TCRs with disease status, and machine learning were combined to predict cytomegalovirus infection status. In a later analysis, previously published TCR beta repertoires from hundreds of donors were re-analyzed and high-resolution HLA genotyping was added so that TCR occurrence patterns could be studied. Rather than drawing on any new phenotypic data, the later analysis identified candidate immune exposures from TCR beta sequences and the way those sequences occurred across donors. An earlier analysis of roughly 580 of the donors used high-throughput TCR beta sequencing to judge whether each TCR beta V gene segment behaved as functional or pseudogenic. Donor age, sex, ethnicity and CMV serostatus were compiled alongside the repertoire data. Genome-wide SNP genotypes for about 60% of the roughly 670 donors were used in a later genetic analysis, which treated that subset as a discovery cohort. All discovery cohort repertoires had been generated on a single sequencing platform. HLA typing covered class I and class II loci at four-digit resolution. Typing coverage varied by locus: roughly 620-640 donors for A, B, C, DRB1 and DQB1; some 520 for DQA1; 600 to 610 for DPA1; 450 to 480 for DPB1. A handful of DR-DQ haplotypes were handled as single units for association and clustering because linkage in the cohort was strong. Among roughly 400 genotyped donors of the cohort, an average of about 240,000 unique TCR beta nucleotide sequences was sequenced per donor, of which 15% to 20% were non-productive. On the study overall, not on this receptor specifically: V-gene and J-gene trimming of TCR beta chains was associated with a missense DCLRE1C variant in a later genetic analysis, and the association was replicated in an independent cohort. This cohort had only TCR beta chains sequenced, and the lack of alpha or paired-chain data limited which features could be detected. According to the authors, the approach could potentially be generalized to other disease states and immunological phenotypes. Some IMGT-functional V segments, including TRBV6-2 and TRBV6-3, could not be told apart with the 87-base-pair reads, so those segments were excluded. In a later analysis, HLA-associated TCR beta chains showed more clonal expansion and lower generation probabilities than non-associated chains that were equally common. Roughly uniform sequencing depth across donors was assumed in presence/absence analyses, although this assumption may not hold. A cluster of highly shared sequence variants was judged likely to be a technical artifact of the sequencing pipeline. Correlated functional status among segregating V segments might be attributable to linkage disequilibrium, but an unknown experimental factor could not be ruled out. A later analysis associated roughly 17,000 TCR beta sequences with specific HLA alleles at a false discovery rate of 0.05. Because counts were too low, more than 15 rarely observed V segments, including chromosome 9 orphons, were excluded from the earlier analysis of about 500 of the donors. Three of the identified cytomegalovirus-associated TCR beta chains were confirmed in vitro to be specific for cytomegalovirus antigens. While some public TCRs were present in many individuals, most TCR sequences turned up only very rarely across donors. The classifier was reported to diagnose cytomegalovirus status with high specificity and sensitivity in both the original and validation cohorts. An earlier analysis of approximately 530 of the donors showed that most TCR beta V segments appeared in productive rearrangements either about 90% or about 30% of the time, which broadly matched IMGT annotations. In a later analysis, several top co-occurrence clusters were reported to appear linked to parvovirus B19, influenza, CMV and Epstein-Barr virus. In the study, approximately 160 TCR beta chains were listed as associated with cytomegalovirus. When HLA alleles, especially DR and DQ, strongly co-occurred, attributing TCR associations to individual alleles was difficult. A further reported finding was that TCR beta sequences accurately predicted the HLA-A and HLA-B alleles for most subjects in the first cohort. HLA typing was unavailable for some donors at each locus, so association tests used only the typed subset. For the cohort, immune exposure information was limited to CMV serostatus. Compared with the approximately 600-donor mean, donors in an Asian-associated ancestry cluster had fewer N-insertions in productive TCRs, according to a later genetic analysis. Most CMV-associated TCR beta chains appeared to be HLA-restricted in a later analysis, and the HLA associations seemed to be driven largely by CMV exposure. According to a later analysis, TCR association rates differed among HLA loci, with DRB1 alleles showing the most associated TCRs and HLA-C alleles showing the fewest.

Including the terminal cysteine and phenylalanine, the CDR3 comprises 16 residues. The retained sequence is limited to the CDR3, 48 bases, with the frame set at the first base. According to the germline V gene, CDR1 reads SGHVS and CDR2 reads FQNEAQ. V is pared back by 5 bases and J by 4 bases, with 20 bases lying between the germline termini. The library was generated by the immunoSEQ multiplex PCR assay. The multiplex PCR relied on a mix of 60 forward primers for TCR Vbeta segments and 13 reverse primers for TCR Jbeta segments. A multiplex PCR assay on genomic DNA amplified the CDR3 region of rearranged TCR beta genes. The amplified TCR beta libraries were sequenced on the Illumina HiSeq System as 87-base-pair reads. In the source study's methods: Across the roughly 670 repertoires, a later analysis counted 75 million to 90 million unique TCR beta chains, around 11 million of which were shared by at least two donors. Raw reads were error-corrected and collapsed into unique sequences by a nearest-neighbor algorithm in which closely related sequences were merged to remove PCR and sequencing errors. CDR3 sequences were aligned to IMGT reference sequences to assign V, D and J gene segments. For a sequence to be retained, a match of at least six nucleotides was required to both a V gene segment and a J gene segment. A rearrangement counted as productive if the CDR3 had no stop codons and remained in frame with V and J, and every other rearrangement counted as non-productive. CDR3 was defined according to IMGT convention as the region running from the second conserved V-encoded cysteine to the conserved J-encoded phenylalanine. In an earlier analysis of approximately 590 of the donors, sequences lacking an unambiguous match to a single V gene segment were excluded. In an earlier analysis of some 590 of the donors, a V segment was called functional when productive rearrangements were above 56.7%, and segregating when the standard deviation between donors exceeded 5%. A statistical classification framework was developed to diagnose cytomegalovirus status using the catalog of TCR beta chain sequences. In a later analysis, V and J genes were assigned by comparing TCR nucleotide sequences against IMGT/GENE-DB human TR gene sequences. Using the TCRdist pipeline, a later analysis assigned CDR3 sequences along with most-parsimonious VDJ recombination scenarios. In a later analysis, each TCR beta chain was defined by its CDR3 amino acid sequence together with its V-gene family, and reads lacking a unique V-gene family were excluded. To address suspected cross-contamination and a sequencing artifact, a later analysis removed around 600 highly shared, low-generation-probability nucleotide sequences. In a later analysis, a clonal expansion index was calculated for each public chain from normalized within-repertoire ranks of inferred template counts. In a later analysis, generation probabilities were computed with a VDJ recombination model fitted to out-of-frame rearrangements, and the resulting probabilities were checked against IGoR. Hypergeometric tests were used in a later analysis to score TCR-TCR, TCR-HLA and TCR-CMV co-occurrence, with a repertoire-size bias correction applied to the TCR pairs. To estimate false discovery rates, a later analysis permuted the HLA or CMV assignments 20 times. In a later analysis, co-occurring TCRs were grouped using DBSCAN, and TCRdist sequence similarity was added for clustering within HLA-allele-positive subsets. Repertoires with fewer than 30,000 or more than 120,000 public chains, plus five repertoires with anomalous nucleotide sharing, were excluded from co-occurrence clustering. TCRdb took over this immuneACCESS table, retaining in-frame rearrangements with V and J assigned. Such tables are incomplete; in checked studies, under half of the missing clones stem from an unresolved V gene, and the remainder is unexplained. The V and J calls and clone size come from that table; D and trimming were worked out from the DNA. Counted in this sample were about 250,000 clones; about 75% of them appeared once. Of the sample, 2% to 2.5% is held by the ten largest clones.

In total, 600 or so healthy bone marrow donors made up the cohort. At the time of sampling, every cohort member was nominally healthy, though immune exposures that went unrecorded were likely present. The donor was CMV seronegative and was included in the group of around 320 seronegative cohort members. Each donor provided a peripheral blood sample, and peripheral blood mononuclear cells were used for TCR beta sequencing. The Qiagen DNeasy Blood Extraction Kit was used to extract genomic DNA from the blood cell samples. As regards this clone: The antigen this receptor binds is unknown. There are no base qualities to consult, and no much larger clone falls within one base.

Sequenced sample: PBMCs. The TCR originated in a female donor in good health and CMV-seronegative. The receptor chain draws on TRBV7-8 and TRBJ2-5; the D gene lacks a confident call. Read as DNA, the sequence is TGTGCCAGCAGCACACACCGCGGAGTAACGCCAGAGACCCAGTACTTC. It encodes CASSTHRGVTPETQYF.